This T cell receptor (beta chain) stems from a study of PD-L1 blockade in urothelial cancer. About the study: Blood-derived samples held a median around 140,000 T cells.

Noted time point: peripheral blood 6 weeks after treatment start. The protocol was immunoSEQ multiplex PCR, while the TCRdb copy is restricted to in-frame clones and leaves out a portion. The data show 80,000 to 95,000 clones, with less than 90% seen just once and under 9.5% held by the top ten. This CDR3 spans 14 amino acids. The germline gives CDR1 SGHDT, CDR2 YYEEEE. Trimming left V 4 bases short and J 9 bases short, with 17 bases between. Sequences were derived from PBMCs, sampled around atezolizumab (anti-PD-L1) treatment. This sequence originates from a man aged 70 or older with urothelial cancer. The chain employs TRBV5-6 and TRBJ1-5; D is perhaps TRBD1 (5 bases). CDR3 amino acids: CASSPLGGLGPQHF. In nucleotides, the CDR3 is TGTGCCAGCAGCCCGTTGGGGGGTCTCGGGCCCCAGCATTTT.